Listed below are T cell receptor beta chains from one sample, sequenced in a study of blood T cell repertoires in COVID-19. TCRdb's table, derived via immunoSEQ multiplex PCR, lists solely in-frame clones and lacks some. The sample carries about 140,000 clones, roughly 88% recorded once. The specimen sequenced was peripheral blood. Receptor source: a man in his 70s with acute or convalescent COVID-19. Both conserved end residues are part of each CDR3. A D gene is named only where the DNA matches it firmly. Clone size is shown for a subset of rows, as once, few, many or a class of expanded clone.

abundance	d_gene	v_gene	j_gene	CDR3nt	CDR3aa
.	.	TRBV2	TRBJ1-2	TGTGCCAGCAGTGAGAACAGCTTCCCCTATGGCTACACCTTC	CASSENSFPYGYTF
.	.	TRBV5-1	TRBJ2-3	TGCGCCAGCAGCCTAGGGGACACAGATACGCAGTATTTT	CASSLGDTDTQYF
.	.	TRBV9	TRBJ1-2	TGTGCCAGCAGCGTAGCGCAGAACTATGGCTACACCTTC	CASSVAQNYGYTF
.	.	TRBV7-9	TRBJ2-7	TGTGCCAGCAGCTTAGGCCGGTCCGGGGGATCCTACGAGCAGTACTTC	CASSLGRSGGSYEQYF
.	TRBD2	TRBV5-1	TRBJ2-1	TGCGCCAGCAGCTTGGTGGGACTAGCGGGAGGGTACAATGAGCAGTTCTTC	CASSLVGLAGGYNEQFF
.	.	TRBV20-1	TRBJ1-2	TGCAGTGCGGGAGGAACGGGGGGCTACACCTTC	CSAGGTGGYTF
.	.	TRBV20-1	TRBJ2-3	TGCAGTGCTAGTGCAGGGCGGACAGATACGCAGTATTTT	CSASAGRTDTQYF
.	TRBD1	TRBV2	TRBJ2-7	TGTGCCACCCTCCCGGGACAGGGAAAGTACGAGCAGTACTTC	CATLPGQGKYEQYF
.	TRBD1	TRBV19	TRBJ1-3	TGTGCCAGTACCGGGACAGGGAAAGGAAACACCATATATTTT	CASTGTGKGNTIYF
.	.	TRBV3-1/TRBV3-2	TRBJ2-5	TGTGCCAGCAGCCCCCCGTACCAAGAGACCCAGTACTTC	CASSPPYQETQYF
few	.	TRBV6-4	TRBJ1-1	TGTGCCAGCAGACCAGGACAGCCGAACACTGAAGCTTTCTTT	CASRPGQPNTEAFF
.	.	TRBV4-2	TRBJ1-6	TGTGCCAGCAGCCAAGCCGCCAGGGGCTTGGCAAATTCACCCCTCCACTTT	CASSQAARGLANSPLHF
once	.	TRBV7-2	TRBJ1-1	TGTGCCAGCAGCTTAAATCGGGAGAACACTGAAGCTTTCTTT	CASSLNRENTEAFF
few	TRBD2	TRBV5-3	TRBJ2-1	TGTGCCAGAAGCTTGTACGGGGCTAGCGGGAGGGGCAATGAGCAGTTCTTC	CARSLYGASGRGNEQFF
.	.	TRBV6-5	TRBJ2-2	TGTGCCAGCAGTTATAGCGGAAACACCGGGGAGCTGTTTTTT	CASSYSGNTGELFF
.	TRBD1	TRBV19	TRBJ2-7	TGTGCCAAAACGGACAGGGACCGCTACGAGCAGTACTTC	CAKTDRDRYEQYF
.	.	TRBV6-6	TRBJ2-2	TGTGCCAGCAGCCGGGACGGGGAGCTGTTTTTT	CASSRDGELFF
.	TRBD2	TRBV14	TRBJ2-5	TGTGCCAGCAGCCAAGAGAGAGGACTAGCGGCACAAGAGACCCAGTACTTC	CASSQERGLAAQETQYF